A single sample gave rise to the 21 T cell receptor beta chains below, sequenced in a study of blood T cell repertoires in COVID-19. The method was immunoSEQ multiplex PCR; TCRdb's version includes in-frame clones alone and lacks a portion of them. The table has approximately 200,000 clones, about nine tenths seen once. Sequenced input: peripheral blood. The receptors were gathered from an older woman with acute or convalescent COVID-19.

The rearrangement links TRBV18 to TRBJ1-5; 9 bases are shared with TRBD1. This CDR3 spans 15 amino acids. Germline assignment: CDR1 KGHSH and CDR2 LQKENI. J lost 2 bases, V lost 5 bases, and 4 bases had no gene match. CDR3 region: CASSSRTGGNQPQHF. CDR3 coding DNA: TGTGCCAGCTCATCCCGGACAGGGGGCAATCAGCCCCAGCATTTT.

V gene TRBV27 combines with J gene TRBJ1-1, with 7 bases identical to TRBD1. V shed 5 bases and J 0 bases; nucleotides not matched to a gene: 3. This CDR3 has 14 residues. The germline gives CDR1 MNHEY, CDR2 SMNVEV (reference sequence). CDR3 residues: CASSIRGVNTEAFF. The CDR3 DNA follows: TGTGCCAGCAGTATCAGGGGGGTGAACACTGAAGCTTTCTTT.

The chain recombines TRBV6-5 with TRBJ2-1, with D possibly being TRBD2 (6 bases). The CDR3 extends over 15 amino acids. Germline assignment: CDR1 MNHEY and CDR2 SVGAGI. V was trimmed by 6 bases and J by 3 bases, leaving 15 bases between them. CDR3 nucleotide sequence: TGTGCCAGCAGGGGGTGGCGGGGAAGCTACAATGAGCAGTTCTTC. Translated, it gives CASRGWRGSYNEQFF.

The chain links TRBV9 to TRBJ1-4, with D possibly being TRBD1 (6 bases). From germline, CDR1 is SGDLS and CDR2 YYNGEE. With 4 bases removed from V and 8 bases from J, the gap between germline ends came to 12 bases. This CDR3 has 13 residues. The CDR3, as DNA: TGTGCCAGCAGCAGGGGGTTAGAGGAAAAACTGTTTTTT. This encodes CASSRGLEEKLFF. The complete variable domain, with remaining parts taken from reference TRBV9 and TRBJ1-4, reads DSGVTQTPKHLITATGQRVTLRCSPRSGDLSVYWYQQSLDQGLQFLIQYYNGEERAKGNILERFSAQQFPDLHSELNLSSLELGDSALYFCASSRGLEEKLFFGSGTQLSVL.

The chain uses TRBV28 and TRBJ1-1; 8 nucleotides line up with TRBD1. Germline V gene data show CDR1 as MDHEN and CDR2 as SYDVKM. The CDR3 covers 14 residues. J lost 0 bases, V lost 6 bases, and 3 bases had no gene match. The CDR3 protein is CASRPGGMNTEAFF. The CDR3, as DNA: TGTGCCAGCAGGCCAGGGGGCATGAACACTGAAGCTTTCTTT.

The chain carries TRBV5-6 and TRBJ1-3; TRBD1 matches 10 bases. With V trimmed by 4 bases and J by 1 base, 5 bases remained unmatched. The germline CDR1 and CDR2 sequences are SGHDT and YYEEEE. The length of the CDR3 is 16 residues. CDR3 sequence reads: CASSRDRGRSGNTIYF. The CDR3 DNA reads TGTGCCAGCAGCCGAGACAGGGGGCGGTCTGGAAACACCATATATTTT.

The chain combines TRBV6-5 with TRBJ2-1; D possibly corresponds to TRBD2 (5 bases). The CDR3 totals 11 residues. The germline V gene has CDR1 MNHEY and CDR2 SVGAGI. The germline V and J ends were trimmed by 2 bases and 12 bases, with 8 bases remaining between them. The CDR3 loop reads CASSYNGGQFF. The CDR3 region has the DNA TGTGCCAGCAGTTACAACGGAGGGCAGTTCTTC.

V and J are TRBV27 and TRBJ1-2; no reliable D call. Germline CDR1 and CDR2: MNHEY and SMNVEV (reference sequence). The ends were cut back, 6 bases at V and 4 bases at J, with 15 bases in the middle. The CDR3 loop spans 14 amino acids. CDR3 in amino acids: CASRQSTLTYGYTF. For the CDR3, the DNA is TGTGCCAGCAGACAATCCACACTAACCTATGGCTACACCTTC.

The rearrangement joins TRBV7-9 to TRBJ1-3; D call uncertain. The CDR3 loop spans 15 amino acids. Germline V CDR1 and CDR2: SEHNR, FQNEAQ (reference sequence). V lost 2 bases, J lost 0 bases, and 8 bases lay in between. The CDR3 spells CASSLLAGSGNTIYF. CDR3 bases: TGTGCCAGCAGCTTATTGGCAGGCTCTGGAAACACCATATATTTT. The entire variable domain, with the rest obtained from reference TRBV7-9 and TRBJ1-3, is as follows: DTGVSQNPRHKITKRGQNVTFRCDPISEHNRLYWYRQTLGQGPEFLTYFQNEAQLEKSRLLSDRFSAERPKGSFSTLEIQRTEQGDSAMYLCASSLLAGSGNTIYFGEGSWLTVV.

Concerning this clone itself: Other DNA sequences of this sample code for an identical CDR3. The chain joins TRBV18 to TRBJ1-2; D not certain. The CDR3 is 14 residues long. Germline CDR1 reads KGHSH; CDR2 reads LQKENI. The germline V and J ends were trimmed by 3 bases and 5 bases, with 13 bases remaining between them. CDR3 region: CASSPAGGGYGYTF. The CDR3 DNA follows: TGTGCCAGCTCACCCGCCGGCGGAGGATATGGCTACACCTTC. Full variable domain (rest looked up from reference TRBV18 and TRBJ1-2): NAGVMQNPRHLVRRRGQEARLRCSPMKGHSHVYWYRQLPEEGLKFMVYLQKENIIDESGMPKERFSAEFPKEGPSILRIQQVVRGDSAAYFCASSPAGGGYGYTFGSGTRLTVV.

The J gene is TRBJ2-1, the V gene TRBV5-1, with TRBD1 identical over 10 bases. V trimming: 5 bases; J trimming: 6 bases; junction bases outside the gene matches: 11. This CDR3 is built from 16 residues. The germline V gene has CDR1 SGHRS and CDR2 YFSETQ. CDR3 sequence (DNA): TGCGCCAGCAGGTTGACCGGGACAGGGGTACGCAATGAGCAGTTCTTC. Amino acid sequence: CASRLTGTGVRNEQFF.

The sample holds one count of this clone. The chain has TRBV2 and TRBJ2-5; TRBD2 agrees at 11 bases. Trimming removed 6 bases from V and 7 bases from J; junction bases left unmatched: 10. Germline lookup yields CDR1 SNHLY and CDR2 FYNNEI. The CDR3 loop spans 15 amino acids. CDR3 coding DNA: TGTGCCAGCAGGGGGACTAGCGGAGGGGCGGGGACCCAGTACTTC. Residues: CASRGTSGGAGTQYF.

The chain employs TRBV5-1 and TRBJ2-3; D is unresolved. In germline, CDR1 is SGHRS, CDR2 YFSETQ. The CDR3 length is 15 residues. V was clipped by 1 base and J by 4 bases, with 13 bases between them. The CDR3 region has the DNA TGCGCCAGCAGCTTGTCTCCTCTTAATCCAGATACGCAGTATTTT. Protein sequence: CASSLSPLNPDTQYF.

CDR3 sequence (DNA): TGTGCCTGGAGTGGGGCACGGTACGAGCAGTACTTC. Residues: CAWSGARYEQYF. J is TRBJ2-7 and V is TRBV30; D gene unclear. This CDR3 is built from 12 residues. Germline V gives CDR1 GTSNPN, CDR2 SVGIG (reference sequence). Trimming removed 1 base at V and 4 bases at J, with 8 bases between.

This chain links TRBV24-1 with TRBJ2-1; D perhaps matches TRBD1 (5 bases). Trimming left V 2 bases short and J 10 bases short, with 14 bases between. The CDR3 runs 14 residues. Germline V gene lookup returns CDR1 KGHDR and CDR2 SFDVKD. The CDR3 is CATSDYSGSREQFF. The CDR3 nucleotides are TGTGCCACCAGTGATTATTCAGGGTCCAGGGAGCAGTTCTTC.

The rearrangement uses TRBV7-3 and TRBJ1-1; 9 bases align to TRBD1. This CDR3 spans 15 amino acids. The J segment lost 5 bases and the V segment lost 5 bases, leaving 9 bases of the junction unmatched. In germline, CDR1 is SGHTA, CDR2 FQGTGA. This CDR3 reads CASSEGGTGKTEAFF. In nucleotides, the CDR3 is TGTGCCAGCAGCGAGGGAGGGACAGGGAAGACTGAAGCTTTCTTT. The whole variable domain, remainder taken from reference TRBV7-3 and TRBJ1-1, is GAGVSQTPSNKVTEKGKYVELRCDPISGHTALYWYRQSLGQGPEFLIYFQGTGAADDSGLPNDRFFAVRPEGSVSTLKIQRTERGDSAVYLCASSEGGTGKTEAFFGQGTRLTVV.

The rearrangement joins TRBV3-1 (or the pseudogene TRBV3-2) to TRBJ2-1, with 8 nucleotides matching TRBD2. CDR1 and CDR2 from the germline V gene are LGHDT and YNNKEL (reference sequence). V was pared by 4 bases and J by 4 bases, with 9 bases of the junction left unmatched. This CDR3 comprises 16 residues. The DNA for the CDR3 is TGTGCCAGCAGCCCCGGGACTAGGGGGGCGTACAATGAGCAGTTCTTC. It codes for CASSPGTRGAYNEQFF.

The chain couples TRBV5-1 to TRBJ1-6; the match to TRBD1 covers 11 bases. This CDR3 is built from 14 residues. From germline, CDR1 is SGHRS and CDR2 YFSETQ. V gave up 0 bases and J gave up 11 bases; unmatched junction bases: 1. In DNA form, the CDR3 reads TGCGCCAGCAGCTTGGCGGGACAGGGGGCACCCCTCCACTTT. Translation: CASSLAGQGAPLHF.

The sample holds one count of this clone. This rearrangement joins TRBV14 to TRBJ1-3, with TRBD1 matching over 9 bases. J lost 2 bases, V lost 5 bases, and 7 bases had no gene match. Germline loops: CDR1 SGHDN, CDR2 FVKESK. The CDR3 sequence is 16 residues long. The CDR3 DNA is TGTGCCAGCAGCTACCACCACAGGGGGCCTGGAAACACCATATATTTT. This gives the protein CASSYHHRGPGNTIYF.

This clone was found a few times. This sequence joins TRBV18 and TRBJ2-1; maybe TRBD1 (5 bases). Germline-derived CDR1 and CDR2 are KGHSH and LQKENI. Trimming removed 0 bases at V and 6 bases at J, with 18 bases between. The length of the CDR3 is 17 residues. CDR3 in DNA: TGTGCCAGCTCACCACCTATCCCGCGCAGGGCGTTCAATGAGCAGTTCTTC. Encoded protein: CASSPPIPRRAFNEQFF.

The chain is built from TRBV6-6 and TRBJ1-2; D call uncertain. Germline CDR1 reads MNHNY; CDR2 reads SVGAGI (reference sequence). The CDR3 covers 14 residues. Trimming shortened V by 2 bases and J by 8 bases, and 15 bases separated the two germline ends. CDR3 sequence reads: CASSYPQTPEGYTF. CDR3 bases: TGTGCCAGCAGTTACCCTCAGACTCCGGAGGGCTACACCTTC.